These T cell receptor beta chains were read from a single sample in a study of blood T cells in healthy people across ages. A single record per CDR3 protein comes from TCRdb applying MiXCR to the 5' RACE reads. The sample yields 890,000 or so distinct CDR3 sequences, approximately 59% seen once. The sequenced material came from blood. The receptor source for this set is a man aged 30 to 39 in good health. CDR3s include the opening cysteine and the closing phenylalanine or tryptophan. The D gene is left open where the match is weak. Size values are once, few and many counts, or a class for expanded clones, and some rows have none.

TRBJ2-1 | NA | TRBV12-3/TRBV12-4 | few | TGTGCCAGCAGTTTAAGTTTATATGAGCAGTTCTTC | CASSLSLYEQFF
TRBJ1-5 | NA | TRBV27 | NA | TGTGCCAGCGGCGTCGCGAGCAATCAGCCCCAGCATTTT | CASGVASNQPQHF
TRBJ1-6 | TRBD1 | TRBV25-1 | NA | TGTGCCAGCAGTGTACAGGGGGTGAATTCACCCCTCCACTTT | CASSVQGVNSPLHF
TRBJ2-3 | NA | TRBV20-1 | many | TGCAGTGCTAGACCTACTAGTAGTACGCAGTATTTT | CSARPTSSTQYF
TRBJ1-1 | NA | TRBV6-5 | few | TGTGCCAGCAGTTTGAGGGATCCGAACACTGAAGCTTTCTTT | CASSLRDPNTEAFF
TRBJ1-6 | NA | TRBV9 | NA | TGTGCCAGCAGCGTCGGTAAGGGGAGGGAGAATTCACCCCTCCACTTT | CASSVGKGRENSPLHF
TRBJ2-5 | NA | TRBV6-2/TRBV6-3 | NA | TGTGCCAGCGGGTTGTCCTGGCGGCAAGAGACCCAGTACTTC | CASGLSWRQETQYF
TRBJ2-7 | NA | TRBV7-2 | NA | TGTGCCAGCAGCTTAGATCCGGGGATTAGTTACGAGCAGTACTTC | CASSLDPGISYEQYF
TRBJ1-2 | TRBD1 | TRBV7-2 | NA | TGTGCCAGCAGCTTAGCACCCGGGACAGGGGACTATGGCTACACCTTC | CASSLAPGTGDYGYTF
TRBJ2-1 | NA | TRBV15 | few | TGTGCCACCAGCAAACAAAGCTCCTACAATGAGCAGTTCTTC | CATSKQSSYNEQFF
TRBJ1-2 | TRBD1 | TRBV3-1 | few | TGTGCCAGCAGCCAACGGGACAGGGATGGCTACACCTTC | CASSQRDRDGYTF
TRBJ2-7 | TRBD1 | TRBV29-1 | NA | TGCAGCGTTGAAGATAAGGGACAGTGGAACGAGCAGTACTTC | CSVEDKGQWNEQYF
TRBJ2-1 | NA | TRBV2 | few | TGTGCCACCAGAGACACTTACAATGAGCAGTTCTTC | CATRDTYNEQFF
TRBJ1-3 | NA | TRBV12-3/TRBV12-4 | NA | TGTGCCAGCAGTTTAGCCGGCGGGGAAGGAAACACCATATATTTT | CASSLAGGEGNTIYF
TRBJ2-5 | NA | TRBV5-1 | NA | TGCGCCAGCAGAACGGAGGAAGAGACCCAGTACTTC | CASRTEEETQYF
TRBJ2-1 | TRBD1 | TRBV29-1 | NA | TGCAGCGTTCGAACGGGACAGGGGAGCTCCTACAATGAGCAGTTCTTC | CSVRTGQGSSYNEQFF
TRBJ2-5 | TRBD1 | TRBV28 | NA | TGTGCCAGCATCGACCATCCGGGGACAGGGTTGGAAGAGCAGTACTTC | CASIDHPGTGLEEQYF
TRBJ2-1 | TRBD2 | TRBV6-2/TRBV6-3 | few | TGTGCCAGCAGTTGGTTCGGCGGGGGGGTCGGGGAGCAGTTCTTC | CASSWFGGGVGEQFF
TRBJ2-3 | TRBD2 | TRBV20-1 | few | TGCAGTGCTAGTTTTCCTAGCGGGGGGATTAGGGATACGCAGTATTTT | CSASFPSGGIRDTQYF
TRBJ2-7 | TRBD1 | TRBV10-3 | many | TGTGCCGTCTGGGACAGGGGCGTTCGGGAGCAGTACTTC | CAVWDRGVREQYF
TRBJ2-5 | NA | TRBV3-1 | NA | TGTGCCAGCAGCCAACCGGAGGGACAGACCCAAGAGACCCAGTACTTC | CASSQPEGQTQETQYF
TRBJ1-4 | TRBD1 | TRBV9 | NA | TGTGCCAGCAGCCACGACCGGACAGGGGTGAATGAAAAACTGTTTTTT | CASSHDRTGVNEKLFF
TRBJ2-1 | NA | TRBV12-3/TRBV12-4 | NA | TGTGCCAGCAGGGCGGACCTCTACAATGAGCAGTTCTTC | CASRADLYNEQFF
TRBJ2-1 | NA | TRBV14 | NA | TGTGCCAGCAGCCAGCGTACCCAGGGGGGTCCAGGTGAGCAGTTCTTC | CASSQRTQGGPGEQFF